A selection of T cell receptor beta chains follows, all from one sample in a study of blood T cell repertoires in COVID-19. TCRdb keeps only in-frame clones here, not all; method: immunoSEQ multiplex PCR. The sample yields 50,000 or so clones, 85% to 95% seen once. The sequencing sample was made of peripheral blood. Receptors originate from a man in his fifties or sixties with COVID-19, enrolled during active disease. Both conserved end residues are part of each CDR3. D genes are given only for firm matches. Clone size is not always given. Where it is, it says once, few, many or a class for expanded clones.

CASSQERLQYNEQFF TGTGCCAGCAGCCAAGAGAGACTACAATACAATGAGCAGTTCTTC NA TRBJ2-1 15 TRBV3-1/TRBV3-2 once
CASSQVQGQQFF TGTGCCAGCAGCCAAGTACAGGGCCAGCAGTTCTTC NA TRBJ2-1 12 TRBV3-1/TRBV3-2 NA
CASSGSSYNEQFF TGTGCGTCTAGCGGGAGCTCCTACAATGAGCAGTTCTTC TRBD2 TRBJ2-1 13 TRBV19 NA
CASSYSGTGPYEQYF TGTGCCAGCAGTTACAGTGGGACAGGGCCCTACGAGCAGTACTTC TRBD1 TRBJ2-7 15 TRBV6-5 NA
CASSQRGTPYQETQYF TGTGCCAGCAGCCAGCGGGGAACCCCGTACCAAGAGACCCAGTACTTC TRBD2 TRBJ2-5 16 TRBV7-9 NA
CASSYAGTEYNEQFF TGTGCCAGCAGCTACGCCGGGACAGAGTACAATGAGCAGTTCTTC TRBD1 TRBJ2-1 15 TRBV7-8 NA
CASSMGRPYGYTF TGTGCCAGTAGTATGGGCAGGCCCTATGGCTACACCTTC NA TRBJ1-2 13 TRBV19 NA
CASRLPPFRDSYNEQFF TGTGCAAGTCGCTTACCACCGTTCAGAGACAGTTACAATGAGCAGTTCTTC NA TRBJ2-1 17 TRBV12-2 NA
CASSLGATGRETQYF TGTGCCAGCAGCTTAGGAGCGACAGGGAGGGAGACCCAGTACTTC NA TRBJ2-5 15 TRBV11-2 NA
CASSLTGSNQPQHF TGTGCCAGCAGCTTGACAGGGAGCAATCAGCCCCAGCATTTT TRBD1 TRBJ1-5 14 TRBV7-2 NA
CAISDGTGARAGELFF TGTGCCATCAGTGACGGGACAGGGGCGCGGGCCGGGGAGCTGTTTTTT TRBD1 TRBJ2-2 16 TRBV10-3 NA
CASCSGLSREKLFF TGTGCCAGCTGTTCAGGTTTAAGTAGAGAAAAACTGTTTTTT NA TRBJ1-4 14 TRBV21-1 NA
CARDRLRQDMNTEAFF TGTGCCAGGGATAGACTTAGACAGGATATGAACACTGAAGCTTTCTTT NA TRBJ1-1 16 TRBV6-4 NA
CASSDQGAGSPLHF TGTGCCAGCAGCGACCAGGGGGCCGGTTCACCCCTCCACTTT TRBD1 TRBJ1-6 14 TRBV3-1/TRBV3-2 NA
CASSLVPGGGGSYNEQFF TGTGCTAGCAGCCTAGTCCCCGGCGGGGGCGGCTCCTACAATGAGCAGTTCTTC NA TRBJ2-1 18 TRBV7-7 NA
CAISEFDSRMNTEAFF TGTGCCATCAGTGAATTTGACAGCCGAATGAACACTGAAGCTTTCTTT NA TRBJ1-1 16 TRBV10-3 NA
CASRGLGASGGEKLFF TGTGCCAGCAGAGGCTTAGGGGCCTCAGGGGGTGAAAAACTGTTTTTT TRBD1 TRBJ1-4 16 TRBV2 few
CASSTRNYGYTF TGTGCCAGCAGCACTCGAAACTATGGCTACACCTTC NA TRBJ1-2 12 TRBV9 NA
CASSRQGWQYF TGTGCCAGCAGCCGTCAGGGTTGGCAGTACTTC NA TRBJ2-7 11 TRBV3-1/TRBV3-2 NA
CASGLVGGSTDTQYF TGTGCTAGTGGTTTAGTCGGGGGAAGCACAGATACGCAGTATTTT NA TRBJ2-3 15 TRBV12-5 NA
CASSLVGGGYGYTF TGCGCCAGCAGCTTGGTAGGGGGCGGCTATGGCTACACCTTC TRBD1 TRBJ1-2 14 TRBV5-1 NA
CASSPSGHEQFF TGTGCCAGCAGTCCTAGCGGGCATGAGCAGTTCTTC TRBD2 TRBJ2-1 12 TRBV12-3/TRBV12-4 NA
CAGRLLDGYTF TGTGCCGGGCGATTGTTGGATGGCTACACCTTC NA TRBJ1-2 11 TRBV30 NA
CASSPKGASNTGELFF TGTGCCAGCTCACCAAAAGGGGCCTCGAACACCGGGGAGCTGTTTTTT NA TRBJ2-2 16 TRBV18 NA
CASSVSREWGSGNTIYF TGTGCCAGCAGCGTAAGCCGGGAGTGGGGCTCTGGAAACACCATATATTTT NA TRBJ1-3 17 TRBV9 NA
CATSDRLAGVQDTQYF TGTGCCACCAGTGACCGGCTAGCGGGAGTGCAAGATACGCAGTATTTT TRBD2 TRBJ2-3 16 TRBV24-1 NA
CASSVNPGQPTNEQYF TGCGCCAGCAGCGTCAACCCGGGACAGCCGACTAACGAGCAGTACTTC TRBD1 TRBJ2-7 16 TRBV5-1 NA
CASRRTGTEGYGYTF TGTGCCAGCAGGAGAACCGGGACGGAGGGCTATGGCTACACCTTC NA TRBJ1-2 15 TRBV2 NA
CASSPGTSLETQYF TGTGCCAGCAGCCCCGGGACTAGCCTAGAGACCCAGTACTTC TRBD2 TRBJ2-5 14 TRBV9 NA
CASSGQGRDGELFF TGTGCCAGCAGCGGACAGGGGAGGGACGGGGAGCTGTTTTTT TRBD1 TRBJ2-2 14 TRBV7-2 NA
CASSQADRGLYNEQFF TGCGCCAGCAGCCAGGCGGACAGGGGGCTATACAATGAGCAGTTCTTC TRBD1 TRBJ2-1 16 TRBV4-1 NA
CASSLGGTSGVDTQYF TGTGCCAGCAGCTTAGGTGGGACTAGCGGAGTAGATACGCAGTATTTT TRBD2 TRBJ2-3 16 TRBV7-2 NA
CASTPAGGAGGYTF TGTGCCAGCACCCCTGCGGGGGGGGCAGGGGGCTACACCTTC NA TRBJ1-2 14 TRBV6-5 NA
CASSFRLTPTGAMYGYTF TGTGCCAGCAGTTTCCGCCTGACACCGACAGGGGCGATGTATGGCTACACCTTC TRBD1 TRBJ1-2 18 TRBV27 NA
CASTGQPRSGAFF TGTGCCAGCACCGGACAGCCTCGGAGTGGGGCTTTCTTT NA TRBJ1-1 13 TRBV2 NA
CASRVTGAGYTF TGTGCCAGCAGAGTTACAGGGGCCGGCTACACCTTC TRBD1 TRBJ1-2 12 TRBV6-5 NA
CASSGDRGLATNEKLFF TGTGCCAGCAGTGGGGACAGGGGGCTTGCAACTAATGAAAAACTGTTTTTT TRBD1 TRBJ1-4 17 TRBV25-1 NA
CASSRQGGNSPLHF TGTGCCAGCAGCCGACAGGGCGGTAATTCACCCCTCCACTTT TRBD1 TRBJ1-6 14 TRBV25-1 NA
CASSSDRANTEAFF TGCGCCAGCAGCTCGGACAGGGCGAACACTGAAGCTTTCTTT TRBD1 TRBJ1-1 14 TRBV5-1 once
CASSLQDGREQYF TGCGCCAGCAGCCTACAGGACGGTCGGGAGCAGTACTTC NA TRBJ2-7 13 TRBV5-1 NA
CASSILGQGEVYEQYF TGTGCCAGTAGTATCCTGGGACAGGGGGAGGTCTACGAGCAGTACTTC TRBD1 TRBJ2-7 16 TRBV19 once
CASTRQGRNEQYF TGTGCCAGCACCCGACAGGGTCGGAACGAGCAGTACTTC TRBD1 TRBJ2-7 13 TRBV28 NA
CASSSGQGRTEAFF TGTGCCAGCAGTTCCGGACAGGGAAGAACTGAAGCTTTCTTT TRBD1 TRBJ1-1 14 TRBV28 NA
CASSFDSSGGETQYF TGCGCCAGCAGCTTCGACAGCTCCGGTGGAGAGACCCAGTACTTC NA TRBJ2-5 15 TRBV5-1 NA
CASSSTGGYGYTF TGTGCCAGCAGTTCGACAGGGGGCTATGGCTACACCTTC TRBD1 TRBJ1-2 13 TRBV12-3/TRBV12-4 NA
CASSTEGSTILTDTQYF TGTGCCAGTAGTACTGAGGGATCCACTATTCTGACAGATACGCAGTATTTT NA TRBJ2-3 17 TRBV19 NA
CAWGYVDRTNYGYTF TGTGCCTGGGGTTATGTCGACAGAACTAACTATGGCTACACCTTC NA TRBJ1-2 15 TRBV30 NA
CAWSVQGTGNTIYF TGTGCCTGGAGTGTACAGGGGACGGGAAACACCATATATTTT TRBD1 TRBJ1-3 14 TRBV30 NA
CASSLGQGGGNQPQHF TGTGCCAGCAGCCTTGGACAGGGTGGGGGCAATCAGCCCCAGCATTTT TRBD1 TRBJ1-5 16 TRBV7-9 NA
CAWNTGVRNNQPQHF TGTGCCTGGAATACGGGGGTTCGGAACAATCAGCCCCAGCATTTT NA TRBJ1-5 15 TRBV30 NA
CASSRQSFLSGGYTF TGTGCCAGTAGTCGCCAGTCGTTCCTCTCGGGTGGCTACACCTTC NA TRBJ1-2 15 TRBV19 NA
CASSQGPGTESPLHF TGTGCCAGCAGCCAAGGCCCCGGGACAGAGTCACCCCTCCACTTT TRBD1 TRBJ1-6 15 TRBV14 once
CASSYSRKSSYEQYF TGTGCCAGCAGTTACAGTAGAAAGAGCTCCTACGAGCAGTACTTC NA TRBJ2-7 15 TRBV6-2/TRBV6-3 once
CASSSTSGGNNEQFF TGTGCCAGCAGCTCCACTAGCGGGGGCAACAATGAGCAGTTCTTC TRBD2 TRBJ2-1 15 TRBV9 NA